This T cell receptor beta chain is from a study of T cells in Graves' hyperthyroidism and ophthalmopathy (dated by TCRdb to between 2019 and 2020). About the study as a whole: Peripheral blood samples were taken at the time of initial diagnosis, prior to any treatment. For training and testing, the 100 patients in the discovery cohort were randomly divided in a 7:3 ratio. Whether ophthalmopathy could be predicted prospectively was tested in an independent validation cohort made up of approximately 19 hyperthyroidism patients plus 17 patients who later progressed to ophthalmopathy. To identify TCR V-J signatures that set the groups apart, the researchers used a discovery cohort of 100 patients, made up of around 42 with Graves' ophthalmopathy and around 58 with stable Graves' hyperthyroidism. TCR Vbeta CDR3 sequencing of 120 to 150 peripheral blood samples (43 ophthalmopathy, 75 hyperthyroidism and about 17 progressor patients) is reported in the paper. The study also compared thyroid tissue and blood T-cell repertoires from 6 or 7 Graves' hyperthyroidism patients. After blood sampling, hyperthyroidism patients were treated with methimazole at a starting dose of 30 mg daily, and ophthalmopathy patients were treated with high-dose intravenous methylprednisolone. Summary of the overall study and its limitations: Most expanded thyroid clonotypes (frequency above 0.001) were also found in blood, which suggests that blood repertoires may mirror thyroid immune responses. In cross-validation, a model built on a 13 V-J signature told ophthalmopathy apart from stable hyperthyroidism with roughly 87% sensitivity and roughly 81% specificity, and in testing the same model reached 80%/75%. Sample size was not statistically predetermined, and investigators were not blinded to group allocation. In validation, the model predicted progression to ophthalmopathy with 55% to 71% sensitivity and less than 80% specificity, a median of about 6.7 months before onset.

In its sample, this clonotype was seen many times. The clone's antigen remains unknown. No per-base quality is available; no much larger clone lies one base away. Hyperthyroidism patients were newly diagnosed, had a disease duration of under 2 months, and were aged 18 to 65 years. Patients with uncontrolled infections, other autoimmune diseases, pregnancy or lactation were excluded. Diagnoses relied on clinical symptoms, serum thyroxine and TRAb, thyroid ultrasound and orbital computed tomography. For progressor patients, blood was drawn at the first diagnosis of hyperthyroidism, before any ophthalmopathy symptoms had appeared. PBMCs were separated from roughly 9.6 ml of fresh peripheral blood using Ficoll-Paque density gradient centrifugation. Progressor patients were initially diagnosed with Graves' hyperthyroidism and developed ophthalmopathy during follow-up. Total RNA was extracted using Trizol reagent, and RNA quality was assessed on an Agilent 2100 Bioanalyzer.

The V and J ends are trimmed by 4 bases and 2 bases, leaving 21 bases between them. The CDR3 spans 19 residues, from the cysteine through the phenylalanine. CDR3 DNA is the only sequence kept; it has 57 bases, read in frame from the first base. Via the germline V gene, CDR1 is MDHEN and CDR2 SYDVKM. The TCR beta CDR3 regions were amplified from the RNA transcripts. For the first round of RT-PCR on the TCR CDR3, the HTBI primer set was used together with the Qiagen OneStep RT-PCR kit. Libraries were constructed in a second round of multiplex PCR, after which size selection and purification were carried out. Sequencing of the libraries was done on an Illumina HiSeq2000 using paired-end 100 bp reads. Regarding the original processing steps: SOAPnuke was used to process the raw data, with reads discarded if the reads contained adapters or uncalled bases, had a mean Phred below 15, or lacked an exact constant-primer or identifier match. High-quality paired reads were merged using COPE v1.2.5, and each unique nucleotide sequence was defined as a clonotype. MiTCR v1.1 was used to align clonotypes to the IMGT TRBV, TRBD and TRBJ reference segments. The analysis was restricted to V-J combinations with a frequency above 0.0001, which together covered about 99% of the repertoires. The TCS score was defined as F50 (clonal expansion) divided by E x V (chaos), with BLOSUM62-based TCRdist calculated between CDR3 peptides within each V-J. Welch's t-statistics and random forest reduced around 520 V-J features to 13, which were used in a naive Bayes classifier (R e1071). Clones were called with MiXCR by TCRdb after fastp trimmed the public reads at Q25, and only in-frame beta chains were retained. Each entry is one CDR3 protein sequence, shown with its most common DNA and genes. The V and J calls come from TCRdb's annotation, not from the publication. Recorded for this sample are a few hundred thousand distinct CDR3 sequences; 13% to 15% of them occurred a single time. Together, the top ten hold roughly 13% of the sample.

Rearrangement joined TRBV28 to TRBJ1-6; TRBD1 is a possible D gene, resting on 5 matching bases. The specimen was blood. This clonotype was sampled from a woman in her thirties or forties with Graves' hyperthyroidism that later progressed to Graves' ophthalmopathy. The DNA sequence is TGTGCCAGCAGTTCCATCCCCCTGGGGGGAATCACCTATAATTCACCCCTCCACTTT. Translated, it reads CASSSIPLGGITYNSPLHF.